The 17 T cell receptor beta chains reported below all come from one sample, sequenced in a study of T cell changes during pregnancy in multiple sclerosis. Clones were read by immunoSEQ multiplex PCR, and TCRdb kept only the in-frame ones, dropping some. The table records approximately 20,000 clones, around 86% of them present only once. Sequences were derived from CD8+ T cells from peripheral blood mononuclear cells, sampled in the third trimester of pregnancy. Receptor source: a female donor in good health, enrolled as a control in a pregnancy study.

This sequence joins TRBV9 and TRBJ2-7, with 7 bases matching TRBD1. Trimming at V came to 3 bases and at J to 5 bases, leaving 2 bases not matched to a gene. The germline gives CDR1 SGDLS, CDR2 YYNGEE. The CDR3 loop spans 12 amino acids. The CDR3 loop reads CASSGTGHEQYF. DNA of the CDR3: TGTGCCAGCAGCGGGACAGGCCACGAGCAGTACTTC.

This clone appeared a few times. V gene TRBV29-1 combines with J gene TRBJ2-7, with D possibly being TRBD1 (8 bases). CDR3 length: 16 amino acids. Between the trimmed V and J ends, which lost 0 bases and 2 bases, there was a span of 17 bases. Germline lookup yields CDR1 SQVTM and CDR2 ANQGSEA. The CDR3 coding sequence is TGCAGCGTTGAAGAGGGAGGGACAGGCCATACCTACGAGCAGTACTTC. Amino acid sequence: CSVEEGGTGHTYEQYF.

The V and J genes are TRBV7-8 and TRBJ1-2; weak D call: TRBD1 (5 bases). CDR1 is SGHVS and CDR2 is FQNEAQ in the germline V gene. This CDR3 spans 14 amino acids. With 4 bases removed from V and 6 bases from J, the gap between germline ends came to 15 bases. This chain's CDR3 is CASSSRTRVDGYTF. The DNA for the CDR3 is TGTGCCAGCAGCTCAAGGACACGCGTCGATGGCTACACCTTC. Using reference TRBV7-8 and TRBJ1-2 for the parts outside the CDR3, the full variable domain is GAGVSQSPRYKVAKRGQDVALRCDPISGHVSLFWYQQALGQGPEFLTYFQNEAQLDKSGLPSDRFFAERPEGSVSTLKIQRTQQEDSAVYLCASSSRTRVDGYTFGSGTRLTVV.

This sequence joins TRBV28 and TRBJ1-5; weak D call: TRBD1 (5 bases). The V end lost 8 bases, the J end lost 6 bases, and 14 bases lay between the germline ends. The V gene's germline CDR1 is MDHEN and CDR2 SYDVKM. The CDR3 spans 13 residues. The CDR3 sequence is CASAWGEGQPQHF. CDR3 bases: TGTGCCAGCGCCTGGGGGGAGGGTCAGCCCCAGCATTTT.

The chain couples TRBV28 to TRBJ1-2; D not certain. Germline CDR1 is MDHEN and CDR2 is SYDVKM. Trimming stripped 6 bases from V and 1 base from J, with 6 bases between. The CDR3 totals 12 residues. In DNA, the CDR3 is TGTGCCAGCAGGCCAGATAACTATGGCTACACCTTC. It specifies CASRPDNYGYTF.

The rearrangement uses TRBV6-1 and TRBJ1-3, with D possibly being TRBD1 (5 bases). Trimming removed 4 bases at V and 0 bases at J, with 13 bases between. Germline V gives CDR1 MNHNS, CDR2 SASEGT. CDR3 length: 16 residues. CDR3 amino acids: CASSGKQVISGNTIYF. The CDR3, as DNA: TGTGCCAGCAGTGGAAAACAGGTGATCTCTGGAAACACCATATATTTT.

This clone has only one observation. This rearrangement joins TRBV7-9 to TRBJ2-5; unclear D gene. Trimming took 4 bases from V and 5 from J, leaving 5 bases between them. This CDR3 region has 11 residues. Germline-derived CDR1 and CDR2 are SEHNR and FQNEAQ (reference sequence). The CDR3 reads CASSSTETQYF. Here the CDR3 DNA reads TGTGCCAGCAGCTCGACTGAGACCCAGTACTTC.

The rearrangement uses TRBV15 and TRBJ1-5; D ambiguous. The CDR3 has 15 residues. V lost 1 base and J lost 2, with 9 bases in between. Germline V gene data show CDR1 as LNHNV and CDR2 as YYDKDF (reference sequence). The CDR3 DNA reads TGTGCCACCAGCAGAGGTTACAGTGGCAATCAGCCCCAGCATTTT. Amino acid sequence: CATSRGYSGNQPQHF.

This clone turned up a few times. The V call is TRBV6-1, the J call TRBJ2-7; the D gene is possibly TRBD1 (5 bases). Trimming stripped 1 base from V and 3 bases from J, with 16 bases between. CDR3 size: 16 residues. The germline V gene encodes CDR1 MNHNS and CDR2 SASEGT. This CDR3 reads CASSEESWGGVYEQYF. As DNA, the CDR3 is TGTGCCAGCAGTGAAGAATCGTGGGGCGGAGTCTACGAGCAGTACTTC.

V and J are TRBV11-2 and TRBJ2-5; D uncertain. Trimming left V 4 bases short and J 2 bases short, with 17 bases between. The CDR3 consists of 16 residues. Per germline, CDR1 SGHAT and CDR2 FQNNGV. The CDR3 loop reads CASSSLKGSTQETQYF. The CDR3 DNA reads as TGTGCCAGCAGCTCCCTGAAAGGTTCGACACAAGAGACCCAGTACTTC.

The V and J genes are TRBV6-1 and TRBJ1-1, with D tentatively TRBD1 (5 bases). The germline V gene has CDR1 MNHNS and CDR2 SASEGT. The CDR3 contains 13 residues. The V and J ends lost 3 bases and 4 bases respectively, with 9 bases between them. The CDR3 DNA is TGTGCCAGCAGTGACCAGGGTGGCACTGAAGCTTTCTTT. Its translation is CASSDQGGTEAFF.

This clone was detected only once. The V gene is TRBV7-9, the J gene TRBJ2-1; D possibly corresponds to TRBD1 (5 bases). This CDR3 is built from 12 residues. CDR1 and CDR2 from the germline V gene are SEHNR and FQNEAQ (reference sequence). Trimming removed 5 bases at V and 10 bases at J, with 12 bases between. The chain's CDR3 is CASSPLTDEQFF. The CDR3 DNA follows: TGTGCCAGCAGCCCCCTGACAGACGAGCAGTTCTTC.

This chain uses TRBV2 with TRBJ2-7; tentatively, D is TRBD2 (6 bases). The length of the CDR3 is 14 residues. CDR1 and CDR2 (germline): SNHLY, FYNNEI. Trimming shortened V by 7 bases and J by 3 bases, and 16 bases separated the two germline ends. CDR3: CASTPWEADYEQYF. The CDR3 DNA sequence: TGTGCCAGCACCCCCTGGGAGGCCGACTACGAGCAGTACTTC.

The V and J genes are TRBV6-5 and TRBJ1-1, with D perhaps TRBD1 (5 bases). V lost 1 base, J lost 0 bases, and 9 bases lay in between. Germline loops: CDR1 MNHEY, CDR2 SVGAGI. This CDR3 has 15 amino acids. The CDR3 DNA follows: TGTGCCAGCAGTTACTTAGGGGTGGTGAACACTGAAGCTTTCTTT. This encodes CASSYLGVVNTEAFF.

This rearrangement joins TRBV7-2 to TRBJ1-1, with D perhaps TRBD1 (5 bases). The CDR3 length is 14 residues. CDR1 is SGHTA, CDR2 FQGNSA, per germline. V was shortened by 0 bases and J by 0 bases, with 5 bases between the two germline ends. The CDR3 region is CASSLATVNTEAFF. The CDR3 DNA sequence: TGTGCCAGCAGCTTAGCGACAGTGAACACTGAAGCTTTCTTT.

This sequence joins TRBV28 and TRBJ2-3; D uncertain. With 6 bases removed from V and 1 base from J, the gap between germline ends came to 11 bases. Per the germline V gene, CDR1 is MDHEN and CDR2 is SYDVKM. The CDR3 has 14 amino acids. Here the CDR3 reads CASSPRLGTDTQYF. The DNA for the CDR3 is TGTGCCAGCAGCCCGAGGTTGGGCACAGATACGCAGTATTTT.

This sequence joins TRBV7-3 and TRBJ2-5; TRBD2 agrees at 12 bases. Unmatched junction bases numbered 3, after V lost 3 bases and J lost 4 bases. This CDR3 is built from 15 residues. Germline CDR1 reads SGHTA; CDR2 reads FQGTGA. Written as DNA, the CDR3 is TGTGCCAGCAGCTTTGAGGGACTAGCGGGAGAGACCCAGTACTTC. It specifies CASSFEGLAGETQYF.